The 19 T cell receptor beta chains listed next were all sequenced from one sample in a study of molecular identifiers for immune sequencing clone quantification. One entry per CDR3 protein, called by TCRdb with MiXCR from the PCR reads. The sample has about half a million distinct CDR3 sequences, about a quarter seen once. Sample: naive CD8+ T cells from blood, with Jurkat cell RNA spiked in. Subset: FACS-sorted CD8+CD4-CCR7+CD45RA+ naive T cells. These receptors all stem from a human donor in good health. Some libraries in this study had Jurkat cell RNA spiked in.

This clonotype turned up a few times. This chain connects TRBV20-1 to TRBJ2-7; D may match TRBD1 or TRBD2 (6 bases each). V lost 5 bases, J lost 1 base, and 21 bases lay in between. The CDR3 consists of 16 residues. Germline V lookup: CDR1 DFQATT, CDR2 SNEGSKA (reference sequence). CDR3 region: CSAWGPGDISSYEQYF. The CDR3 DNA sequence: TGCAGTGCTTGGGGACCGGGGGACATAAGTTCCTACGAGCAGTACTTC.

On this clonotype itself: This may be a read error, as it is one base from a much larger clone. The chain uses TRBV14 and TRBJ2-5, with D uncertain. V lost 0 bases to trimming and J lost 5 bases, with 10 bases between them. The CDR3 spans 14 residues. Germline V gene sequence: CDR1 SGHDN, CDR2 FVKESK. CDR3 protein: CASSQERIFETQYF. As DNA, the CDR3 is TGTGCCAGCAGCCAAGAGAGGATCTTCGAGACCCAGTACTTC.

CDR3 sequence reads: CASRGWTGGEVNFF. The CDR3 coding sequence is TGTGCCAGCCGTGGGTGGACAGGGGGCGAAGTTAATTTCTTT. The rearrangement joins TRBV27 to TRBJ1-1, with 11 bases identical to TRBD1. The trim removed 8 bases at V and 13 bases at J, leaving 15 bases unmatched. The CDR3 extends over 14 amino acids. The germline V gene has CDR1 MNHEY and CDR2 SMNVEV (reference sequence).

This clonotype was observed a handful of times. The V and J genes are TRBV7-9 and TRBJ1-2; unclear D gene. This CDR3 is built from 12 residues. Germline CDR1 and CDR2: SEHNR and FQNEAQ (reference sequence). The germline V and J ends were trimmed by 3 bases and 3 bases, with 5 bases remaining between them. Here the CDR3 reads CASSFTYYGYTF. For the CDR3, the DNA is TGTGCCAGCAGCTTCACCTACTATGGCTACACCTTC.

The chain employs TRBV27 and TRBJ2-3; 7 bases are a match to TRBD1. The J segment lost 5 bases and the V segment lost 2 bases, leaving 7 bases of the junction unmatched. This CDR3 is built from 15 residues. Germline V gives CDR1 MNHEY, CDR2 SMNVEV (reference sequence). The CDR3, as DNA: TGTGCCAGCAGTTTAGTGAGGGGGCAATTAGATACGCAGTATTTT. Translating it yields CASSLVRGQLDTQYF.

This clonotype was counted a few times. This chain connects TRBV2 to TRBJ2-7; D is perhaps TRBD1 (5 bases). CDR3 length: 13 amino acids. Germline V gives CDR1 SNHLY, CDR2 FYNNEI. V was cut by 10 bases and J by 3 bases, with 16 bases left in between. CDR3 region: CATAGQGDYEQYF. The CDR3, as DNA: TGTGCCACCGCCGGGCAGGGTGACTACGAGCAGTACTTC.

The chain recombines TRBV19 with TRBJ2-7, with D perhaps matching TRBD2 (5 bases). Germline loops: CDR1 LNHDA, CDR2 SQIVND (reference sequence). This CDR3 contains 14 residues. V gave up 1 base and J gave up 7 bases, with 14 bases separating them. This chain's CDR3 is CASSIVGGSREQYF. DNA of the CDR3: TGTGCCAGTAGTATAGTTGGCGGGTCTCGGGAGCAGTACTTC.

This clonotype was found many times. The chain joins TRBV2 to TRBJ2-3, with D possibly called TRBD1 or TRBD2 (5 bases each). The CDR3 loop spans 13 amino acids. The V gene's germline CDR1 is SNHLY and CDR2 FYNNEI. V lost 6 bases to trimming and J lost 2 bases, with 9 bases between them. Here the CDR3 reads CASSVGTTDTQYF. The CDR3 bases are TGTGCCAGCAGCGTCGGGACCACAGATACGCAGTATTTT.

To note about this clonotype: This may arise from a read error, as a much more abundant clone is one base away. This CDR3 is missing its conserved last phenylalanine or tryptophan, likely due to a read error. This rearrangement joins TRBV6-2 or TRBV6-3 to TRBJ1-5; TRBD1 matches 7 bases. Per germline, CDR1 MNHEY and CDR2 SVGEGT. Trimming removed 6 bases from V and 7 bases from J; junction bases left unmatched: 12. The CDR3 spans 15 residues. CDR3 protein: CASRTADRERQPQHS. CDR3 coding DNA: TGTGCCAGCAGAACGGCCGACAGGGAGCGGCAGCCCCAGCATTCT.

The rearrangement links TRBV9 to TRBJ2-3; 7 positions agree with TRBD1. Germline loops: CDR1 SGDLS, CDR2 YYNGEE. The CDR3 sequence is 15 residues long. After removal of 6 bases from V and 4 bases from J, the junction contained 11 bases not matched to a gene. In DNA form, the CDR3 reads TGTGCCAGCACCCCGGGACAGAGCATCGCAGATACGCAGTATTTT. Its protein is CASTPGQSIADTQYF.

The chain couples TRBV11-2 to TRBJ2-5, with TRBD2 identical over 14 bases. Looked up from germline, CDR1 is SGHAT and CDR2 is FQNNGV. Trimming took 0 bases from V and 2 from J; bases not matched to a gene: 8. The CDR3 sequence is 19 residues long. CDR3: CASSLEGGTSGGPQETQYF. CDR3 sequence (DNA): TGTGCCAGCAGCTTAGAAGGCGGGACTAGCGGGGGACCGCAAGAGACCCAGTACTTC.

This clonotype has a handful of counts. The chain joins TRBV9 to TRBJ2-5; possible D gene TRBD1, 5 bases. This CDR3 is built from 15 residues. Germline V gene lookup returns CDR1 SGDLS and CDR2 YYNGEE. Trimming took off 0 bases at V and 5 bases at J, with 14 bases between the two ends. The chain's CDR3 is CASSVGAGSRETQYF. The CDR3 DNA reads TGTGCCAGCAGCGTAGGGGCAGGGTCTCGGGAGACCCAGTACTTC.

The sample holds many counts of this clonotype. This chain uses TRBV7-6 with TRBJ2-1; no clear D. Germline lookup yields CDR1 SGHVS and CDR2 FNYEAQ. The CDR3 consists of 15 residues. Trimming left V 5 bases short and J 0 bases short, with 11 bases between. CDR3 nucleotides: TGTGCCAGCAGCGAGACCGTAAGCTCCTACAATGAGCAGTTCTTC. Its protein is CASSETVSSYNEQFF.

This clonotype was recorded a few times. The CDR3: CASSYYDDSNQPQHF. The CDR3 nucleotides are TGTGCCAGCAGTTACTACGACGATAGCAATCAGCCCCAGCATTTT. The rearrangement uses TRBV6-2 or TRBV6-3 and TRBJ1-5; D uncertain. V lost 1 base to trimming and J lost 0 bases, with 7 bases between them. CDR3 length: 15 amino acids. CDR1 MNHEY and CDR2 SVGEGT come from the germline V gene.

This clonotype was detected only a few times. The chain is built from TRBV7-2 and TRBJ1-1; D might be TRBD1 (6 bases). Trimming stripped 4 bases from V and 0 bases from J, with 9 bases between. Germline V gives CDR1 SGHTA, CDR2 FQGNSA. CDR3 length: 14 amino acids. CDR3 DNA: TGTGCCAGCAGCTCCGGACAGCTGAACACTGAAGCTTTCTTT. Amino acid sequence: CASSSGQLNTEAFF.

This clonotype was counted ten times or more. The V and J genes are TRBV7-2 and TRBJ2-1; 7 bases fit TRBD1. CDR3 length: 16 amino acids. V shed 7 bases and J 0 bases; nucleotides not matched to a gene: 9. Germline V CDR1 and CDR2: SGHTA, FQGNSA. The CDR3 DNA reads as TGTGCCAGCACCGGAGGACAGGCGAGCTCCTACAATGAGCAGTTCTTC. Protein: CASTGGQASSYNEQFF.

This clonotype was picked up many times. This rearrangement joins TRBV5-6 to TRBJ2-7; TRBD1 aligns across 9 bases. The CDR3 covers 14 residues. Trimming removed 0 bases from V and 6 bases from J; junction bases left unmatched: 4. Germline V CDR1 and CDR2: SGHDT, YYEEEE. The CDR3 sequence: CASSLGGQGLEQYF. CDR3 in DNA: TGTGCCAGCAGCTTGGGGGGACAGGGTCTCGAGCAGTACTTC.

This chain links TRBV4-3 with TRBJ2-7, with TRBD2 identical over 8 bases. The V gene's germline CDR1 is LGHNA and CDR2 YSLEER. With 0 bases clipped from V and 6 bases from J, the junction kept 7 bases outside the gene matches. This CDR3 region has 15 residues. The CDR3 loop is CASSQDIAGRGEQYF. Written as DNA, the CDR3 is TGCGCCAGCAGCCAAGACATAGCGGGAAGGGGCGAGCAGTACTTC.

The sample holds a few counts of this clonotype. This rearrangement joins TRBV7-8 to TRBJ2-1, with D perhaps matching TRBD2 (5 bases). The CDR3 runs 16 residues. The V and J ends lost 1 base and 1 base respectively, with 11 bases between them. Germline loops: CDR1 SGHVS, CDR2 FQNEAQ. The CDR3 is CASSLGPRGSYNEQFF. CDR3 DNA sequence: TGTGCCAGCAGCTTAGGTCCCCGGGGATCCTACAATGAGCAGTTCTTC.